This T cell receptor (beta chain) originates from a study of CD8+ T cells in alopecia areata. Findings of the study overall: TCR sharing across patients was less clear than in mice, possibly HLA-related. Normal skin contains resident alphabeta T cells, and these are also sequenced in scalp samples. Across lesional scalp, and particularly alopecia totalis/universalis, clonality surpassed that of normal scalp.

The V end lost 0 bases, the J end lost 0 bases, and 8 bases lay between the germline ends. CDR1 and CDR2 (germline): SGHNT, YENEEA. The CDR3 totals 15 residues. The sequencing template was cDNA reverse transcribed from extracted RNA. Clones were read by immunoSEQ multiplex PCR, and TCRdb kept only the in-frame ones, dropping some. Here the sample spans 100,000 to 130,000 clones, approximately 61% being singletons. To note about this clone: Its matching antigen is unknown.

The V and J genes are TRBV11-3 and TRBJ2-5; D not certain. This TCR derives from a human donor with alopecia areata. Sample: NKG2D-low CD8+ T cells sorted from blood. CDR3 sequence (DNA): TGTGCCAGCAGCTTAGATACGGGCAACCAAGAGACCCAGTACTTC. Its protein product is CASSLDTGNQETQYF. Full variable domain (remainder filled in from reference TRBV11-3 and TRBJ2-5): EAGVVQSPRYKIIEKKQPVAFWCNPISGHNTLYWYLQNLGQGPELLIRYENEEAVDDSQLPKDRFSAERLKGVDSTLKIQPAELGDSAVYLCASSLDTGNQETQYFGPGTRLLVL.